The rows below give T cell receptor beta chains drawn from one sample of a study of human T cells and chemical hapten exposure. TCRdb re-called the RACE reads with MiXCR, one entry per CDR3 protein. The repertoire holds just over 80,000 distinct CDR3 sequences, with around 11% as singletons. This specimen was whole blood, taken in connection with sensitization to the hapten diphenylcyclopropenone (DPC). The receptor source for this set is a woman in her forties or fifties with alopecia areata. Some clones in this sample may be carry-over from other donors' samples. Both conserved end residues are part of each CDR3. The D gene is left open where the match is weak. Only part of the rows carry a size: once, few, many, or a class if the clone is expanded.

CASSLRDGTTNEKLFF | TGTGCCAGCAGCCTGCGGGACGGCACAACTAATGAAAAACTGTTTTTT | - | many | TRBJ1-4 | TRBV4-2
CASSPGTGGSVSTGELFF | TGTGCCAGCTCACCGGGGACAGGGGGCTCCGTCAGCACCGGGGAGCTGTTTTTT | TRBD1 | few | TRBJ2-2 | TRBV18
CASSQGSSNQPQHF | TGTGCCAGCAGCCAAGGGTCCTCCAATCAGCCCCAGCATTTT | - | many | TRBJ1-5 | TRBV3-1
CASSLSYTLENIQYF | TGTGCCAGCAGCTTATCTTATACACTAGAAAACATTCAGTACTTC | - | few | TRBJ2-4 | TRBV7-3
CASSVEEDTEAFF | TGTGCCAGCAGCGTAGAGGAGGACACTGAAGCTTTCTTT | - | few | TRBJ1-1 | TRBV9
CASSPLSSDGYTF | TGTGCCAGCAGTCCCCTCTCGAGCGATGGCTACACCTTC | - | many | TRBJ1-2 | TRBV12-3/TRBV12-4
CASSPFGVTEAFF | TGTGCCAGCTCACCGTTTGGGGTTACTGAAGCTTTCTTT | - | many | TRBJ1-1 | TRBV18
CASSPRSNEQFF | TGTGCCAGCAGCCCTAGATCCAATGAGCAGTTCTTC | - | many | TRBJ2-1 | TRBV7-2
CASSRGDVNTGELFF | TGTGCCAGCAGCCGGGGGGATGTGAACACCGGGGAGCTGTTTTTT | TRBD2 | - | TRBJ2-2 | TRBV6-5
CASMYGTANTEAFF | TGCGCCAGCATGTACGGGACAGCGAACACTGAAGCTTTCTTT | TRBD1 | few | TRBJ1-1 | TRBV5-1
CSVRPTGGLSYNEQFF | TGCAGCGTTCGGCCAACGGGGGGCCTCTCCTACAATGAGCAGTTCTTC | - | many | TRBJ2-1 | TRBV29-1
CASSPSTGVETQYF | TGTGCCAGCAGCCCTTCGACAGGGGTAGAGACCCAGTACTTC | TRBD1 | many | TRBJ2-5 | TRBV3-1
CASRRGLEGETQYF | TGTGCCAGTAGACGGGGACTAGAAGGAGAGACCCAGTACTTC | TRBD2 | - | TRBJ2-5 | TRBV19
CSARDLEGALEETQYF | TGCAGTGCTAGAGATCTTGAGGGGGCGCTGGAAGAGACCCAGTACTTC | TRBD1 | few | TRBJ2-5 | TRBV20-1
CASRKQGGNEKLFF | TGTGCCAGCAGGAAACAGGGGGGTAATGAAAAACTGTTTTTT | TRBD1 | few | TRBJ1-4 | TRBV28
CASSFGVNQPQHF | TGTGCCAGCAGCTTCGGAGTAAATCAGCCCCAGCATTTT | - | many | TRBJ1-5 | TRBV7-9
CASSSGTGTDTQYF | TGCGCCAGCAGTTCCGGGACAGGGACAGATACGCAGTATTTT | TRBD1 | few | TRBJ2-3 | TRBV5-1
CASRPRLGQPQHF | TGTGCCAGCAGGCCTCGGTTGGGTCAGCCCCAGCATTTT | - | - | TRBJ1-5 | TRBV28
CASSSTPRSYEQYF | TGTGCCAGCAGCTCGACCCCCCGCTCCTACGAGCAGTACTTC | - | - | TRBJ2-7 | TRBV5-4
CATGDPTAIQETQYF | TGTGCCACCGGTGACCCGACGGCTATCCAAGAGACCCAGTACTTC | - | - | TRBJ2-5 | TRBV24-1
CSASPPREGSDTQYF | TGCAGTGCATCCCCTCCGCGGGAGGGTTCAGATACGCAGTATTTT | TRBD2 | many | TRBJ2-3 | TRBV20-1
CASSLGGPAYGYTF | TGTGCCAGCAGTTTAGGGGGGCCGGCCTATGGCTACACCTTC | - | - | TRBJ1-2 | TRBV12-3/TRBV12-4
CASSRGTGGYEQYF | TGTGCCAGCAGCCGAGGGACAGGGGGGTACGAGCAGTACTTC | TRBD1 | many | TRBJ2-7 | TRBV12-3/TRBV12-4
CASSAGDSYEQYF | TGTGCCAGCAGCGCCGGGGACAGCTACGAGCAGTACTTC | TRBD1 | - | TRBJ2-7 | TRBV9
CASTRSSGSYEQYF | TGTGCCAGTACCAGGTCTAGCGGCTCCTACGAGCAGTACTTC | TRBD2 | - | TRBJ2-7 | TRBV28
CASSKARQTDYGYTF | TGTGCCAGCAGCAAAGCTCGACAGACTGACTATGGCTACACCTTC | - | - | TRBJ1-2 | TRBV21-1
CASSKGTDNTGELFF | TGTGCCAGCAGCAAAGGGACAGATAACACCGGGGAGCTGTTTTTT | - | many | TRBJ2-2 | TRBV21-1
CSASKPRGAHNEQFF | TGCAGTGCTAGTAAGCCCAGGGGAGCGCACAATGAGCAGTTCTTC | - | many | TRBJ2-1 | TRBV20-1
CASSAGTSGTNTGELFF | TGCGCCAGCAGCGCCGGGACTAGCGGGACGAACACCGGGGAGCTGTTTTTT | TRBD2 | many | TRBJ2-2 | TRBV5-1
CASTLSSGRVYTGELFF | TGTGCCAGCACCCTTTCGAGCGGGAGGGTGTACACCGGGGAGCTGTTTTTT | TRBD2 | few | TRBJ2-2 | TRBV12-3/TRBV12-4
CASSFRDRVSNQPQHF | TGTGCCAGCAGTTTCCGGGACAGGGTGAGCAATCAGCCCCAGCATTTT | TRBD1 | - | TRBJ1-5 | TRBV28
CASSPSFIDSRTGELFF | TGTGCCAGCTCACCATCCTTCATAGATAGCCGCACCGGGGAGCTGTTTTTT | - | - | TRBJ2-2 | TRBV18
CASEDGGSPYEQYF | TGTGCCAGCGAAGATGGAGGGTCTCCCTACGAGCAGTACTTC | - | many | TRBJ2-7 | TRBV6-2/TRBV6-3
CASSYETGAEAFF | TGTGCCAGCAGTTACGAAACAGGGGCTGAAGCTTTCTTT | TRBD1 | many | TRBJ1-1 | TRBV6-2/TRBV6-3
CASSQGRDSSLHGYTF | TGCGCCAGCAGCCAGGGTAGGGACAGTTCCCTCCATGGCTACACCTTC | TRBD1 | few | TRBJ1-2 | TRBV4-3
CASSQGQGMNTEAFF | TGCGCCAGCAGCCAAGGACAGGGGATGAACACTGAAGCTTTCTTT | TRBD1 | many | TRBJ1-1 | TRBV4-3
CASSLSTGNTGELFF | TGCGCCAGCAGCTTGAGTACAGGGAACACCGGGGAGCTGTTTTTT | - | - | TRBJ2-2 | TRBV5-1
CASSQDYSNQPQHF | TGTGCCAGCAGCCAAGATTACAGCAATCAGCCCCAGCATTTT | - | - | TRBJ1-5 | TRBV3-1
CSVEAGTGGGQPQHF | TGCAGCGTTGAAGCCGGGACAGGGGGAGGGCAGCCCCAGCATTTT | TRBD1 | - | TRBJ1-5 | TRBV29-1
CSARMGVSGNTIYF | TGCAGTGCTAGAATGGGGGTGTCTGGAAACACCATATATTTT | - | few | TRBJ1-3 | TRBV20-1
CASRTVDPYSSSYNEQFF | TGTGCCAGCAGGACAGTAGACCCCTACTCGAGCTCCTACAATGAGCAGTTCTTC | - | few | TRBJ2-1 | TRBV28
CSVKTTYEQYF | TGCAGCGTTAAGACCACCTACGAGCAGTACTTC | - | - | TRBJ2-7 | TRBV29-1
CASSPRGQANYEQYF | TGTGCCAGCAGTCCCCGGGGACAGGCTAACTACGAGCAGTACTTC | TRBD1 | few | TRBJ2-7 | TRBV12-3/TRBV12-4
CASRDLGQGYEQYF | TGTGCCAGCAGGGACCTAGGGCAGGGTTACGAGCAGTACTTC | - | few | TRBJ2-7 | TRBV6-5
CAISESSTSGNNEQFF | TGTGCCATCAGTGAGTCCTCCACTAGCGGGAACAATGAGCAGTTCTTC | TRBD2 | few | TRBJ2-1 | TRBV10-3
CASSLRSSSRFFGEQFF | TGCGCCAGCAGCTTAAGATCCTCTTCTCGTTTTTTTGGGGAGCAGTTCTTC | - | few | TRBJ2-1 | TRBV5-1
CASSGTGEASPLHF | TGTGCCAGCAGTGGGACAGGGGAGGCTTCACCCCTCCACTTT | TRBD1 | many | TRBJ1-6 | TRBV25-1
CASSQSGRGGSSYEQYF | TGTGCCAGCAGCCAGAGTGGGCGGGGAGGGAGCTCCTACGAGCAGTACTTC | TRBD2 | - | TRBJ2-7 | TRBV3-1
CASSPLRLAGGSYNEQFF | TGTGCCAGCAGCCCACTTAGGTTGGCGGGAGGGAGCTACAATGAGCAGTTCTTC | TRBD2 | many | TRBJ2-1 | TRBV7-9
CASSLAGGTYGYTF | TGTGCCAGCAGCTTAGCTGGGGGAACCTATGGCTACACCTTC | - | many | TRBJ1-2 | TRBV7-9
CASSYAGGSSNEQFF | TGTGCCAGCAGTTACGCAGGGGGATCAAGTAATGAGCAGTTCTTC | TRBD1 | many | TRBJ2-1 | TRBV6-5
CSVEDPGAGNIQYF | TGCAGCGTTGAAGATCCCGGGGCTGGAAACATTCAGTACTTC | - | many | TRBJ2-4 | TRBV29-1
CASSTRSTEAFF | TGTGCCAGCAGCACTCGGAGCACTGAAGCTTTCTTT | - | few | TRBJ1-1 | TRBV7-2